The 6 T cell receptor beta chains in this list originate from one sample, sequenced in a study of response to subunit inactivated influenza vaccine. TCRdb re-called the RT-PCR reads with MiXCR, one entry per CDR3 protein. In the table there are fewer than 200,000 distinct CDR3 sequences, around 9% of which are singletons. The starting material was non-naive T cells sorted from PBMCs, obtained on the day of vaccination. Source of these receptors: a man in his fifties or sixties who received an inactivated influenza vaccine.

This clonotype was seen just once. The chain couples TRBV11-2 to TRBJ2-3; 8 bases map to TRBD2. V lost 5 bases, J lost 5 bases, and 18 bases stayed unmatched. Germline lookup yields CDR1 SGHAT and CDR2 FQNNGV. The CDR3 extends over 18 amino acids. CDR3 loop: CASSQTSVGAVIKDTQYF. The CDR3 nucleotides read TGTGCCAGCAGCCAGACTAGCGTGGGGGCCGTTATTAAAGATACGCAGTATTTT.

This clonotype came up many times. V and J are TRBV5-1 and TRBJ2-5; no clear D. Trimming pared 4 bases from V and 5 bases from J, leaving 18 bases between. From germline, CDR1 is SGHRS and CDR2 YFSETQ. The CDR3 runs to 15 residues. The DNA of the CDR3 is TGCGCCAGCAGCCAAACGGGCCAACCAGGCGAGACCCAGTACTTC. This sequence encodes CASSQTGQPGETQYF. The whole variable domain, remainder taken from reference TRBV5-1 and TRBJ2-5, is KAGVTQTPRYLIKTRGQQVTLSCSPISGHRSVSWYQQTPGQGLQFLFEYFSETQRNKGNFPGRFSGRQFSNSRSEMNVSTLELGDSALYLCASSQTGQPGETQYFGPGTRLLVL.

This clonotype was recorded many times. The gene calls are TRBV12-3 or TRBV12-4 and TRBJ1-1; perhaps TRBD1 as D (6 bases). V was trimmed by 4 bases and J by 1 base, leaving 13 bases between them. There are 15 residues in the CDR3. The CDR3 nucleotides are TGTGCCAGCAGTTCCTTCGGGGGCCCGAACACTGAAGCTTTCTTT. It specifies CASSSFGGPNTEAFF.

This clonotype was counted ten times or more. This chain links TRBV20-1 with TRBJ2-3; perhaps D is TRBD1 or TRBD2 (5 bases each). In germline, CDR1 is DFQATT, CDR2 SNEGSKA (reference sequence). V shed 6 bases and J shed 0 bases, with 16 bases lying between them. The CDR3 loop spans 15 amino acids. CDR3 residues: CSAEDIYTSTDTQYF. The CDR3 DNA reads TGCAGTGCGGAGGACATTTATACTAGCACAGATACGCAGTATTTT.

In its sample, this clonotype was seen a few times. Sequence at one end of the junction differs from germline and may be a read error. This sequence joins TRBV2 and TRBJ2-7; 8 bases fit TRBD2. CDR1 SNHLY and CDR2 FYNNEI come from the germline V gene. This CDR3 has 14 residues. The CDR3 loop reads CASSPGLGIYEQYF. For the CDR3, the DNA is TGTGCCAGCAGCCCGGGACTAGGGATTTACGAACAGTACTTC.

This clonotype appeared many times. The rearrangement uses TRBV4-2 and TRBJ2-3, with TRBD1 matching 9 bases. The CDR3 spans 18 residues. The junction had 12 bases not matched to a gene; V was cut back by 4 bases and J by 1 base. Germline loops: CDR1 LGHNA, CDR2 YNFKEQ. The CDR3 is CASSPSTGTGTRTDTQYF. CDR3 sequence (DNA): TGTGCCAGCAGCCCATCGACCGGGACAGGGACCCGCACAGATACGCAGTATTTT.